The source of this TCR beta chain is a study of blood T cell repertoires in COVID-19. Study-level background: Acute-phase and convalescent COVID-19 samples originated in the United States, Italy and Spain. T cells, B-cell-depleted T cells, or PBMCs provided the cDNA or gDNA that served as material.

It was during active infection that Seattle patients were enrolled and then longitudinally followed. In the authors' workflow: By means of reference gene primer amplification, nucleated cell counts were estimated. Some clones are missing from TCRdb's copy, which holds only in-frame ones; the method was immunoSEQ multiplex PCR. Clone size and V and J calls were adopted from that table, with D and trimming inferred from the DNA. The sample contains more than 250,000 clones, around 88% of which appear only once. V shed 1 base and J 8 bases; nucleotides not matched to a gene: 4. Germline V gene lookup returns CDR1 SGHRS and CDR2 YFSETQ. This CDR3 region has 14 residues.

Sequencing input: peripheral blood. The clonotype originates from a woman aged 30 to 39 with COVID-19, enrolled during active disease. The chain is built from TRBV5-1 and TRBJ1-4; TRBD1 aligns across 8 bases. CDR3 coding DNA: TGCGCCAGCAGCTTGACAGGGGGAGGGGAAAAACTGTTTTTT. This encodes CASSLTGGGEKLFF.